This is a list of T cell receptor beta chains from one sample in a study of cytomegalovirus exposure and HLA in healthy donors. TCRdb's table, derived via immunoSEQ multiplex PCR, lists solely in-frame clones and lacks some. This table has over 150,000 clones, roughly 79% appearing once. The source material was PBMCs. The origin of the receptors is a woman aged 50 to 60 in good health and CMV-seronegative. Each CDR3 is given with its conserved first and last residue. Each record gives: clone size, V gene, CDR3 length, D gene, J gene, CDR3 DNA, CDR3 protein. D genes are given only for firm matches. Only part of the rows carry a size: once, few, many, or a class if the clone is expanded.

.	TRBV7-2	15	.	TRBJ2-5	TGTGCCAGCAGCTTAGGGCAGGCGAGGGAGGAGACCCAGTACTTC	CASSLGQAREETQYF
.	TRBV11-3	17	.	TRBJ2-1	TGTGCCAGCAGCTTAGATGGGGGGGCCGACACAAACAATGAGCAGTTCTTC	CASSLDGGADTNNEQFF
.	TRBV28	15	TRBD1	TRBJ1-4	TGTGCCAGCACCCTGGGAGACAGGGAGAGTGAAAAACTGTTTTTT	CASTLGDRESEKLFF
.	TRBV7-9	14	TRBD1	TRBJ1-4	TGTGCCAGCAGCCAAGGACAGGGTCAAGGAAAACTGTTTTTT	CASSQGQGQGKLFF
once	TRBV11-2	16	.	TRBJ1-6	TGTGCCAGCAGCTTAGGAGTCGGGGGGCCAGGGTCACCCCTCCACTTT	CASSLGVGGPGSPLHF
few	TRBV10-3	14	TRBD1	TRBJ1-1	TGTGCCATCAGGATACAGGGGCAGAACACTGAAGCTTTCTTT	CAIRIQGQNTEAFF
.	TRBV7-9	12	TRBD1	TRBJ1-5	TGTGCCAGCAGCTTAGGGACAGGGCCCCAGCATTTT	CASSLGTGPQHF
once	TRBV19	14	.	TRBJ2-7	TGTGCCAGTAGTCCCTCGCGGGCAGGGGACGAGCAGTACTTC	CASSPSRAGDEQYF
few	TRBV7-3	16	.	TRBJ2-2	TGTGCCAGCAGCCCCCGGGCGCGGGGGAACACCGGGGAGCTGTTTTTT	CASSPRARGNTGELFF
.	TRBV30	17	TRBD1	TRBJ1-2	TGTGCCTGTCACCCCCACTCTGGGACAGGGGCACTTCATGGCTACACCTTC	CACHPHSGTGALHGYTF
.	TRBV7-2	19	TRBD1	TRBJ2-4	TGTGCCAGCAGCTTAGACCGGGACAGGGGGGTGAGGTTTCAAAACATTCAGTACTTC	CASSLDRDRGVRFQNIQYF
.	TRBV6-6	15	.	TRBJ1-1	TGTGCCAGCAGTTACCCCGCCCGGTCCAACACTGAAGCTTTCTTT	CASSYPARSNTEAFF
.	TRBV11-2	15	.	TRBJ2-7	TGTGCCAGCAGCTCCAGGGGATCGACAGTTTACGAGCAGTACTTC	CASSSRGSTVYEQYF
.	TRBV27	15	.	TRBJ1-5	TGTGCCAGCAGCGCCCACTTTGAGAGCAATCAGCCCCAGCATTTT	CASSAHFESNQPQHF
.	TRBV15	14	.	TRBJ1-1	TGTGCCACCAGCAGAGGTGGAGGGCTACCTGAAGCTTTCTTT	CATSRGGGLPEAFF
.	TRBV5-4	14	TRBD1	TRBJ1-2	TGTGCCAGCAGCTTACGACAGGGGCGCTATGGCTACACCTTC	CASSLRQGRYGYTF
.	TRBV6-6	16	.	TRBJ2-2	TGTGCCAGCAGTTACTCGGTAGCGGCTAACGCCGGGGAGCTGTTTTTT	CASSYSVAANAGELFF
.	TRBV6-1	13	TRBD2	TRBJ2-5	TGTGCCAGCAGTGAAGTCGCGGGGGGGACCCAGTACTTC	CASSEVAGGTQYF
.	TRBV5-5	17	TRBD1	TRBJ1-2	TGTGCCAGCAGCTTGGTAGGACAGGGGGCTCCGCGTTATGGCTACACCTTC	CASSLVGQGAPRYGYTF
.	TRBV5-8	15	TRBD1	TRBJ2-1	TGTGCCAGCAGCGCCCGGGACAGGTTACAATGGGAGCAGTTCTTC	CASSARDRLQWEQFF
.	TRBV2	15	.	TRBJ1-5	TGTGCCAGTCGGGCGGCCAGAGGGAGCAATCAGCCCCAGCATTTT	CASRAARGSNQPQHF
.	TRBV7-3	13	.	TRBJ1-2	TGTGCCAGCAGCCCGGACAGAAACTATGGCTACACCTTC	CASSPDRNYGYTF
few	TRBV5-1	14	.	TRBJ2-1	TGCGCCAGCAGCTTGGACGGGGTAACAATGGGGCAGTTCTTC	CASSLDGVTMGQFF
.	TRBV19	14	.	TRBJ1-2	TGTGCCAGTACCGGACAGCGAGCTAACTATGGCTACACCTTC	CASTGQRANYGYTF
.	TRBV21-1	16	.	TRBJ2-3	TGTGCCAGCACCAAAACCCTAGCGGGAAGCACAGATACGCAGTATTTT	CASTKTLAGSTDTQYF
.	TRBV7-7	9	.	TRBJ2-1	TGTGCCAGCACCTTGAGCGAGTTCTTC	CASTLSEFF
.	TRBV30	15	TRBD2	TRBJ2-7	TGTGCCTGGAGTGTACTAGCGGGAGGGCCCTACGAGCAGTACTTC	CAWSVLAGGPYEQYF
.	TRBV9	17	TRBD2	TRBJ2-3	TGTGCCAGCAGCGCTAGCGGGGGGCACCCTAGCACAGATACGCAGTATTTT	CASSASGGHPSTDTQYF
.	TRBV11-2	15	.	TRBJ2-5	TGTGCCAGCAGCCCGCGGACAGCTAACCAAGAGACCCAGTACTTC	CASSPRTANQETQYF
few	TRBV7-2	15	TRBD1	TRBJ2-5	TGTGCCAGCAGCGTCCGGGACAGGGGTTGGGAGACCCAGTACTTC	CASSVRDRGWETQYF
few	TRBV25-1	13	.	TRBJ1-1	TGTGCCAGCAGTTTGGGGGCAAGCACTGAAGCTTTCTTT	CASSLGASTEAFF
once	TRBV5-6	14	.	TRBJ2-7	TGTGCCAGCAGCTTTGGAACCAGGGAGGACGAGCAGTACTTC	CASSFGTREDEQYF
.	TRBV6-1	14	.	TRBJ2-7	TGTGCCAGCAGTTCAAGGGACTCCCGGGGCGAGCAGTACTTC	CASSSRDSRGEQYF
once	TRBV6-6	14	TRBD2	TRBJ2-3	TGTGCCAGCAGTGCCGGGACTAGCGACTATACGCAGTATTTT	CASSAGTSDYTQYF
few	TRBV18	15	.	TRBJ1-2	TGTGCCAGCTCACCTCCGGGACAAATAAACTATGGCTACACCTTC	CASSPPGQINYGYTF
few	TRBV6-1	16	.	TRBJ1-5	TGTGCCAGCAGAGAACGGTGGGAGACCAGCAATCAGCCCCAGCATTTT	CASRERWETSNQPQHF
.	TRBV28	14	.	TRBJ2-1	TGTGCCAGCAGTTTATGGGCCTCCTACAATGAGCAGTTCTTC	CASSLWASYNEQFF
.	TRBV19	14	.	TRBJ2-1	TGTGCCAGTGGAGGGGGGGCGCCTTACAATGAGCAGTTCTTC	CASGGGAPYNEQFF
few	TRBV21-1	20	.	TRBJ1-1	TGTGCCAGCAGCAAAGATATGCCCCGGGACACTCTCCTACGTCGGACTGAAGCTTTCTTT	CASSKDMPRDTLLRRTEAFF
.	TRBV4-3	15	.	TRBJ2-7	TGCGCCAGCAGCCAAGATTTCGGGGAAGCCTACGAGCAGTACTTC	CASSQDFGEAYEQYF
few	TRBV2	15	.	TRBJ1-5	TGTGCCAGCAGACTCCTGGCGGGAGGAGTTCAGCCCCAGCATTTT	CASRLLAGGVQPQHF
.	TRBV5-5	13	.	TRBJ2-7	TGTGCCAGCAGTACCTGGCGAGGCTACGAGCAGTACTTC	CASSTWRGYEQYF
.	TRBV9	16	TRBD2	TRBJ2-2	TGTGCCAGCAGCGCCGGACTAGCGGGGACCACCGGGGAGCTGTTTTTT	CASSAGLAGTTGELFF
.	TRBV12-5	15	.	TRBJ1-3	TGTGCTAGTGGTTTGCTCGGGGGGGCTGGAAACACCATATATTTT	CASGLLGGAGNTIYF
.	TRBV27	15	.	TRBJ1-1	TGTGCCAGCAGTTTGTCCTGGGGCGGTGGGGCTGAAGCTTTCTTT	CASSLSWGGGAEAFF
.	TRBV14	18	TRBD2	TRBJ2-5	TGTGCCAGCAGCCAAGATTTGTCGGTAGCGGGTTGGCAAGAGACCCAGTACTTC	CASSQDLSVAGWQETQYF
.	TRBV5-6	14	TRBD1	TRBJ1-1	TGTGCCAGCAGCCTCAGGGGGTCTGCCACTGAAGCTTTCTTT	CASSLRGSATEAFF
few	TRBV4-2	17	.	TRBJ2-5	TGTGCCAGCAGCCAGCCACTTGGGGGGTATGACCAAGAGACCCAGTACTTC	CASSQPLGGYDQETQYF
.	TRBV4-2	15	.	TRBJ1-1	TGTGCCAGCAGCCACGACGACGGAGCGAACACTGAAGCTTTCTTT	CASSHDDGANTEAFF